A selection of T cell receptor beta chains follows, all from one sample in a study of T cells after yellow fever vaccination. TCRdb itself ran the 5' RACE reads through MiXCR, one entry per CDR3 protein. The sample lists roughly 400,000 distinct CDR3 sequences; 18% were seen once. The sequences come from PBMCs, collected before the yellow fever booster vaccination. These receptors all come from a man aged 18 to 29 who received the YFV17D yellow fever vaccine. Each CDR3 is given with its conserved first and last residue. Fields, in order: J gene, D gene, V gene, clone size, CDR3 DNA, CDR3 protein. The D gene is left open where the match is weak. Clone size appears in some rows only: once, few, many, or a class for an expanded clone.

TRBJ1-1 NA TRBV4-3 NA TGCGCCAGCAGCCAAGGTCGGGAGATGAACACTGAAGCTTTCTTT CASSQGREMNTEAFF
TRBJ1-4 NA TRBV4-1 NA TGCGCCAGCAGCCAAGACATCACAGGCTTCGATGAAAAACTGTTTTTT CASSQDITGFDEKLFF
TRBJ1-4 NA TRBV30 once TGTGCCGTAGAGGGGGAAAAACTGTTTTTT CAVEGEKLFF
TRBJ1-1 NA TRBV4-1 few TGCGCCAGCAGCACCGGACAGATGAACACTGAAGCTTTCTTT CASSTGQMNTEAFF
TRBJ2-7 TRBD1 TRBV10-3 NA TGTGCCATCAGTGAGGACAGGGGGCTGAGCTACGAGCAGTACTTC CAISEDRGLSYEQYF
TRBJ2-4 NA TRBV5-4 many TGTGCCAGCAGCGATCGCTCCGGGACATTTGACATTCAGTACTTC CASSDRSGTFDIQYF
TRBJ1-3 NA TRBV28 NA TGTGCCAGCAGGATCCCGGGGAGCTCTGGAAACACCATATATTTT CASRIPGSSGNTIYF
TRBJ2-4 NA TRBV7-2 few TGTGCCAGCAGCTTAAGGTCTGGACTGGGGGCCAAAAACATTCAGTACTTC CASSLRSGLGAKNIQYF
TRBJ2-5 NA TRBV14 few TGTGCCAGCAGCCAGAAAACAGGGCGACAAGAGACCCAGTACTTC CASSQKTGRQETQYF
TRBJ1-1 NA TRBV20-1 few TGCAGTGCCACAGGGACCTTTGCCACTGAAGCTTTCTTT CSATGTFATEAFF
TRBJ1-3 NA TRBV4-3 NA TGCGCCAGCAGCCAAGTCGGGATCAGAAACACCATATATTTT CASSQVGIRNTIYF
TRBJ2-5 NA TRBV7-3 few TGTGCCAGCAGCTTATATGGAGGAGGGGGACGAGAGACCCAGTACTTC CASSLYGGGGRETQYF
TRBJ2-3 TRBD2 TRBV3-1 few TGTGCCAGCAGCCAAGATCGAGGCGGGGGGAGCACAGATACGCAGTATTTT CASSQDRGGGSTDTQYF
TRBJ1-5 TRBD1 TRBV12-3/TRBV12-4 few TGTGCCAGCACCAAGGGACAGGGGCTTCAGCCCCAGCATTTT CASTKGQGLQPQHF
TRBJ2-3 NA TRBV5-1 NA TGCGCCAGCAGCTGGGAGACAGATACGCAGTATTTT CASSWETDTQYF
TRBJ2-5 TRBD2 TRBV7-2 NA TGTGCCAGCGTGGCGGGGGGGCCCCAAGAGACCCAGTACTTC CASVAGGPQETQYF
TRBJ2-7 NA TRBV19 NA TGTGCCAGTGCAGGGAGGCAGTACTTC CASAGRQYF
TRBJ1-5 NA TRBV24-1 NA TGTGCCACCAGAGGGGAGAATCAGCCCCAGCATTTT CATRGENQPQHF
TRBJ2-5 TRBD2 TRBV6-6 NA TGTGCCAGCACCCAGCGGGGACAAGAGACCCAGTACTTC CASTQRGQETQYF
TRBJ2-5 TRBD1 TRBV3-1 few TGTGCCAGCAGCTACGGGACAGGGCAAGAGACCCAGTACTTC CASSYGTGQETQYF
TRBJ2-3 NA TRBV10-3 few TGTGCCATCAACTCCCCGGCCCGCACAGATACGCAGTATTTT CAINSPARTDTQYF
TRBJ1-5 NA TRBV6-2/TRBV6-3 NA TGTGCCAGTGGACTCCCGGGGAGCAATCAGCCCCAGCATTTT CASGLPGSNQPQHF
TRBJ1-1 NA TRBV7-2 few TGTGCCAGCACCCTAGGCAGGGCGAACACTGAAGCTTTCTTT CASTLGRANTEAFF